Below, 25 T cell receptor beta chains from the same sample are listed, as sequenced in a study of shared clonotypes between healthy human individuals. Data came from immunoSEQ multiplex PCR; TCRdb stores just in-frame clones and leaves some out. The sample includes 2 million to 2.5 million clones, about 95% of them seen just once. Only CD45RO-negative cells positively selected for CCR7 counted as naive CD8 cells, so terminally differentiated effector memory CD45RA+ cells were excluded. Sequences were obtained from naive CD8+ T cells sorted from blood. The receptors derive from a man aged 18 to 29 in good health.

V and J are TRBV10-3 and TRBJ2-7; D unclear. Trimming took off 3 bases at V and 1 base at J, with 7 bases between the two ends. Germline lookup yields CDR1 ENHRY and CDR2 SYGVKD. This CDR3 is built from 13 residues. As DNA, the CDR3 is TGTGCCATCAGTGATCTGGGATCCTACGAGCAGTACTTC. Its protein product is CAISDLGSYEQYF.

The rearrangement uses TRBV9 and TRBJ2-7; no reliable D call. Trimming took off 0 bases at V and 5 bases at J, with 6 bases between the two ends. This CDR3 has 12 residues. Germline CDR1 is SGDLS and CDR2 is YYNGEE. CDR3 sequence (DNA): TGTGCCAGCAGCGTAGAAGAGGACGAGCAGTACTTC. Translation: CASSVEEDEQYF.

This clone showed up just once. V gene TRBV15 combines with J gene TRBJ1-6, with D tentatively TRBD1 (5 bases). The CDR3 runs to 16 residues. The ends were cut back, 4 bases at V and 0 bases at J, with 10 bases in the middle. Germline CDR1 and CDR2: LNHNV and YYDKDF (reference sequence). The CDR3 protein is CATSTDTYSYNSPLHF. As DNA, the CDR3 is TGTGCCACCAGCACGGACACTTACTCCTATAATTCACCCCTCCACTTT.

The chain combines TRBV28 with TRBJ2-7; the D gene is possibly TRBD1 (5 bases). Trimming stripped 6 bases from V and 0 bases from J, with 15 bases between. CDR1 and CDR2 from the germline V gene are MDHEN and SYDVKM. CDR3 length: 15 residues. CDR3: CASRRTGSDSYEQYF. The DNA for the CDR3 is TGTGCCAGCAGGCGCACAGGTTCCGACTCCTACGAGCAGTACTTC. The full variable domain, completed using reference TRBV28 and TRBJ2-7, is DVKVTQSSRYLVKRTGEKVFLECVQDMDHENMFWYRQDPGLGLRLIYFSYDVKMKEKGDIPEGYSVSREKKERFSLILESASTNQTSMYLCASRRTGSDSYEQYFGPGTRLTVT.

The genes are TRBV9 and TRBJ2-7, with no clear D. The germline V gene has CDR1 SGDLS and CDR2 YYNGEE. This CDR3 has 11 amino acids. The CDR3 region is CASGEPYEQYF. For the CDR3, the DNA is TGTGCGTCTGGGGAACCCTACGAGCAGTACTTC.

V is TRBV29-1 and J is TRBJ2-2, with 7 positions matching TRBD1. J was trimmed by 1 base and V by 3 bases; bases with no gene match: 2. The CDR3 is 14 residues long. Looked up from germline, CDR1 is SQVTM and CDR2 is ANQGSEA. In nucleotides, the CDR3 is TGCAGCGTTGAGACAGGGCAGAACACCGGGGAGCTGTTTTTT. Amino acids: CSVETGQNTGELFF.

This chain uses TRBV4-1 with TRBJ1-5, with D unclear. The CDR3 length is 15 residues. Trimming stripped 1 base from V and 5 bases from J, with 12 bases between. Per the germline V gene, CDR1 is MGHRA and CDR2 is YSYEKL. The DNA of the CDR3 is TGCGCCAGCAGCCAAGTGTCCGGTCTCGATCAGCCCCAGCATTTT. It encodes CASSQVSGLDQPQHF.

With respect to this clone: Other DNA sequences within the sample encode an identical CDR3. The chain joins TRBV29-1 to TRBJ2-7; D ambiguous. From germline, CDR1 is SQVTM and CDR2 ANQGSEA. With 0 bases removed from V and 0 bases from J, the gap between germline ends came to 9 bases. CDR3 size: 14 residues. CDR3 amino acids: CSVEDSSSSYEQYF. CDR3 nucleotides: TGCAGCGTTGAAGACTCCTCGAGCTCCTACGAGCAGTACTTC.

With respect to this clone: At one boundary the junction diverges from the germline segment, which might be a read error. The chain links TRBV7-7 to TRBJ1-1; 10 bases agree with TRBD1. The CDR3 is made up of 17 amino acids. Germline V gives CDR1 SSHAT, CDR2 FNYEAQ (reference sequence). In nucleotides, the CDR3 is TGTGCTAGCAGCCCGCTTGGGGACAGGGGACGGAACACTGAAGCTTTCTTT. Translated: CASSPLGDRGRNTEAFF.

The gene calls are TRBV6-5 and TRBJ2-7; 11 nucleotides agree with TRBD2. The V gene's germline CDR1 is MNHEY and CDR2 SVGAGI. The ends lost 11 bases at V and 0 bases at J; junction bases unmatched: 6. CDR3 size: 14 residues. The CDR3 DNA follows: TGTGCCTCCGCCCTAGCGGGAGGCTCCTACGAGCAGTACTTC. Its translation is CASALAGGSYEQYF.

The gene calls are TRBV7-6 and TRBJ2-3; 15 bases line up with TRBD2. V dropped 7 bases and J dropped 4; count of bases not matched to a gene: 6. Germline CDR1 SGHVS, CDR2 FNYEAQ. The CDR3 contains 16 residues. The CDR3 bases are TGTGCCAGCACCTCGGGACTAGCGGGAGGTTCAGATACGCAGTATTTT. This gives the protein CASTSGLAGGSDTQYF.

V usage is TRBV29-1 and J usage is TRBJ2-2; TRBD1 is a possible D gene (6 bases). The germline CDR1 and CDR2 sequences are SQVTM and ANQGSEA. Trimming removed 3 bases from V and 5 bases from J, with 13 bases in between. This CDR3 is built from 14 residues. The CDR3 DNA reads as TGCAGCGTTGATTCGGCAGGGGAAACCGGGGAGCTGTTTTTT. Encoded protein: CSVDSAGETGELFF.

The chain has TRBV7-9 and TRBJ2-5; 7 bases are a match to TRBD2. The CDR3 length is 17 residues. The junction had 9 bases not matched to a gene; V was cut back by 0 bases and J by 2 bases. From germline, CDR1 is SEHNR and CDR2 FQNEAQ (reference sequence). The CDR3 DNA follows: TGTGCCAGCAGCTTAGCGGGAGGGCTAGCGAGTCAAGAGACCCAGTACTTC. Protein product: CASSLAGGLASQETQYF.

This clone was seen a single time. The CDR3 reads CARSTDRGRYQPQHF. The CDR3 DNA reads as TGTGCCCGCTCCACCGACAGGGGGCGATATCAGCCCCAGCATTTT. V gene TRBV6-4 combines with J gene TRBJ1-5, with 10 bases identical to TRBD1. The CDR3 is made up of 15 amino acids. V was clipped by 11 bases and J by 5 bases; unmatched bases: 12. Germline V gene sequence: CDR1 MRHNA, CDR2 SNTAGT.

The rearrangement joins TRBV6-6 to TRBJ2-7, with D perhaps TRBD1 or TRBD2 (6 bases each). The germline V gene encodes CDR1 MNHNY and CDR2 SVGAGI (reference sequence). Trimming took 3 bases from V and 6 from J, leaving 18 bases between them. This CDR3 is built from 15 residues. CDR3 coding DNA: TGTGCCAGCAGTTATCCGAAGGGGGGCGGGGTCGAGCAGTACTTC. Translating it yields CASSYPKGGGVEQYF.

A single count supports this clone. This rearrangement joins TRBV27 to TRBJ2-3; 7 positions match TRBD2. Per the germline V gene, CDR1 is MNHEY and CDR2 is SMNVEV (reference sequence). The trim removed 5 bases at V and 5 bases at J, leaving 4 bases unmatched. The CDR3 length is 13 residues. CDR3 nucleotides: TGTGCCAGCAGTCTAGGACTAGAAGATACGCAGTATTTT. Protein product: CASSLGLEDTQYF.

The chain carries TRBV7-9 and TRBJ1-4; D is possibly TRBD1 (5 bases). CDR1 is SEHNR, CDR2 FQNEAQ, per germline (reference sequence). V shed 5 bases and J shed 7 bases, with 17 bases lying between them. The CDR3 has 15 amino acids. The CDR3 protein is CASSPRDGSFEKLFF. CDR3 nucleotides: TGTGCCAGCAGCCCCCGGGACGGTTCCTTTGAAAAACTGTTTTTT. Supplemented by reference TRBV7-9 and TRBJ1-4, the full variable domain reads DTGVSQNPRHKITKRGQNVTFRCDPISEHNRLYWYRQTLGQGPEFLTYFQNEAQLEKSRLLSDRFSAERPKGSFSTLEIQRTEQGDSAMYLCASSPRDGSFEKLFFGSGTQLSVL.

This clone was counted a few times. V and J are TRBV13 and TRBJ1-5; D unclear. The CDR3 is 13 amino acids. The germline V and J ends were trimmed by 4 bases and 4 bases, with 8 bases remaining between them. CDR1 is PRHDT and CDR2 is FYEKMQ in the germline V gene (reference sequence). The DNA of the CDR3 is TGTGCCAGCAGCTCCTCCCCTAATCAGCCCCAGCATTTT. Its translation is CASSSSPNQPQHF.

The gene calls are TRBV27 and TRBJ2-1, with D maybe TRBD2 (6 bases). This CDR3 contains 13 residues. V shed 6 bases and J shed 7 bases, with 13 bases lying between them. Germline V gene data show CDR1 as MNHEY and CDR2 as SMNVEV (reference sequence). The CDR3 loop reads CASSMGTVNEQFF. In DNA, the CDR3 is TGTGCCAGCAGCATGGGGACTGTGAATGAGCAGTTCTTC.

The chain combines TRBV27 with TRBJ2-3; no firm D call. The CDR3 length is 15 residues. Germline values: CDR1 MNHEY, CDR2 SMNVEV (reference sequence). V lost 2 bases and J lost 1, with 10 bases in between. The CDR3 protein is CASSLTPSGTDTQYF. DNA of the CDR3: TGTGCCAGCAGTTTAACACCGTCGGGCACAGATACGCAGTATTTT.

This clone has just one count. The J gene is TRBJ1-5, the V gene TRBV19, with D tentatively TRBD1 (5 bases). The V and J ends lost 1 base and 4 bases respectively, with 11 bases between them. The CDR3 totals 15 residues. Germline CDR1 and CDR2: LNHDA and SQIVND (reference sequence). DNA for the CDR3: TGTGCCAGTAGTATAGGGGGGGGATGGAATCAGCCCCAGCATTTT. It yields the protein CASSIGGGWNQPQHF.

The chain links TRBV5-3 to TRBJ2-7; TRBD1 matches 9 bases. TRBV5-3 is given ORF status, its function remaining uncertain. The V and J ends lost 1 base and 3 bases, in that order; junction bases with no gene match: 20. This CDR3 is built from 20 residues. This chain's CDR3 is CARSLTPSPGQGIGFYEQYF. The CDR3 DNA reads TGTGCCAGAAGCTTGACGCCCTCACCGGGACAGGGTATTGGGTTCTACGAGCAGTACTTC.

The chain recombines TRBV5-5 with TRBJ1-1; D unresolved. V gave up 0 bases and J gave up 11 bases, with 8 bases separating them. The germline V gene has CDR1 SGHKS and CDR2 YYEKEE (reference sequence). The CDR3 has 11 residues. The CDR3 here is CASSLGGRAFF. The CDR3 nucleotides read TGTGCCAGCAGCTTGGGAGGAAGGGCTTTCTTT.

This chain joins TRBV9 and TRBJ1-2; D uncertain. The CDR3 is 12 residues long. The germline V gene has CDR1 SGDLS and CDR2 YYNGEE. V lost 4 bases and J lost 4, with 8 bases in between. Here the CDR3 reads CASSQNTYGYTF. CDR3 nucleotides: TGTGCCAGCAGCCAAAACACCTATGGCTACACCTTC.

V gene TRBV13 combines with J gene TRBJ1-2; D is unclear. This CDR3 region has 13 residues. The germline V and J ends were trimmed by 1 base and 3 bases, with 6 bases remaining between them. Germline CDR1 and CDR2: PRHDT and FYEKMQ (reference sequence). CDR3 coding DNA: TGTGCCAGCAGCTTAGCGGATTACTATGGCTACACCTTC. Translation: CASSLADYYGYTF.